This T cell receptor (beta chain) emerged from a study of shared clonotypes between healthy human individuals. Naive CD8 cells comprised CD45RO-negative, CCR7-positively selected cells, excluding terminally differentiated effector memory CD45RA+ cells. This table comes from immunoSEQ multiplex PCR, and its TCRdb copy is limited to in-frame clones, with some not included. The table records about 2 million clones, over 85% of them present only once. The CDR3 has 15 residues. Germline V gene sequence: CDR1 MNHEY, CDR2 SMNVEV (reference sequence). The germline V and J ends were trimmed by 5 bases and 3 bases, with 16 bases remaining between them.

The chain recombines TRBV27 with TRBJ1-1, with D perhaps matching TRBD1 (5 bases). The origin of this receptor is a man younger than 35 in good health. The sequenced sample consisted of naive CD8+ T cells sorted from blood. CDR3 coding DNA: TGTGCCAGCAGTCTCCGGGACGGAGGCTACACTGAAGCTTTCTTT. This encodes CASSLRDGGYTEAFF.